This entry lists 21 T cell receptor beta chains sequenced from one sample in a study of Graves' ophthalmopathy and Graves' hyperthyroidism. RNA served as the template for amplifying TCR beta CDR3 regions. First-round RT-PCR used HTBI primers; second-round multiplex PCR followed. TCRdb fed the multiplex PCR reads into MiXCR, producing one record per CDR3 protein. Seen here are over a million distinct CDR3 sequences, around a third observed once, and the top ten hold roughly 11%. Material: peripheral blood or thyroid tissue (not recorded which). The source is an adult man with Graves' hyperthyroidism.

The chain is built from TRBV6-2 or TRBV6-3 and TRBJ1-1; D gene uncertain. V lost 7 bases and J 4 bases, leaving 10 bases between the germline ends. The CDR3 sequence is 12 residues long. Per germline, CDR1 MNHEY and CDR2 SVGEGT. DNA of the CDR3: TGTGCCAGCACCGAACTGGGCACTGAAGCTTTCTTT. Translation: CASTELGTEAFF.

In its sample, this clonotype was seen many times. The gene calls are TRBV10-3 and TRBJ2-6; 10 nucleotides align to TRBD1. Trimming took 4 bases from V and 0 from J; bases not matched to a gene: 3. This CDR3 spans 17 amino acids. Germline V lookup: CDR1 ENHRY, CDR2 SYGVKD. CDR3 DNA sequence: TGTGCCATCAGTGGGGACAGGGGTAGCTCTGGGGCCAACGTCCTGACTTTC. Its protein product is CAISGDRGSSGANVLTF.

The chain has TRBV25-1 and TRBJ1-2; 8 bases match TRBD1. The V segment lost 3 bases and the J segment 5 bases; nucleotides outside the gene matches: 14. The length of the CDR3 is 17 residues. Germline V gene sequence: CDR1 MGHDK, CDR2 SYGVNS. CDR3 bases: TGTGCCAGCAGTGAGCGAGGGGCTCGGGACAGGCTTTATGGCTACACCTTC. As protein: CASSERGARDRLYGYTF.

This clonotype was detected once. This may come from a read error, since a much larger clone is one base off. V and J are TRBV5-4 and TRBJ2-5; D possibly uses TRBD1 or TRBD2 (5 bases each). V shed 1 base and J shed 3 bases, with 13 bases lying between them. CDR3 length: 15 amino acids. Germline-derived CDR1 and CDR2 are SGHNT and YYREEE (reference sequence). This CDR3 is CASSLIGTGKETQYF. CDR3 sequence (DNA): TGTGCCAGCAGCTTGATAGGGACGGGGAAAGAGACCCAGTACTTC.

This clonotype appeared many times. The gene calls are TRBV11-2 and TRBJ2-7; unclear D gene. CDR1 is SGHAT, CDR2 FQNNGV, per germline. The CDR3 spans 13 residues. V lost 3 bases and J lost 6, with 12 bases in between. The CDR3 protein is CASSFGRSVEQYF. The CDR3 nucleotides read TGTGCCAGCAGCTTCGGTCGTTCGGTCGAGCAGTACTTC.

As for this clonotype: The junction departs from germline at one end; a sequencing error may be responsible. V gene TRBV7-9 combines with J gene TRBJ1-2; 7 positions agree with TRBD1. The CDR3 sequence is 16 residues long. Germline-derived CDR1 and CDR2 are SEHNR and FQNEAQ (reference sequence). The CDR3 loop is CASSPQSLQGDYSYTF. In DNA, the CDR3 is TGTGCCAGCAGTCCTCAGTCCCTCCAGGGGGACTATAGCTACACCTTC.

This chain joins TRBV2 and TRBJ1-3, with unresolved D. The CDR3 extends over 12 amino acids. Germline CDR1 and CDR2: SNHLY and FYNNEI. V was pared by 4 bases and J by 7 bases, with 8 bases between. CDR3 DNA sequence: TGTGCCAGCAGTGTTTTCGTTAACACCATATATTTT. Protein sequence: CASSVFVNTIYF.

This clonotype was seen ten or more times. This chain joins TRBV4-1 and TRBJ2-7; D is perhaps TRBD1 (5 bases). Germline CDR1 MGHRA, CDR2 YSYEKL. The CDR3 totals 15 residues. Trimming took off 0 bases at V and 0 bases at J, with 9 bases between the two ends. CDR3: CASSQEGPSSYEQYF. In nucleotides, the CDR3 is TGCGCCAGCAGCCAAGAGGGGCCGAGCTCCTACGAGCAGTACTTC.

For this clonotype: At one end, the junction sequence differs from germline, possibly due to a read error. The chain recombines TRBV25-1 with TRBJ2-7; 13 positions match TRBD2. CDR3 size: 16 residues. The germline V gene has CDR1 MGHDK and CDR2 SYGVNS. CDR3 sequence (DNA): TGCGCCAGCAGTGCCGGACTAGCGGGAGAGCGGTACGAGCAGTACTTC. This gives the protein CASSAGLAGERYEQYF.

At least ten counts were recorded for this clonotype. The chain recombines TRBV10-3 with TRBJ2-7, with 13 bases lining up with TRBD2. Trimming cost V 3 bases and J 5 bases; bases outside gene matches: 7. Germline V lookup: CDR1 ENHRY, CDR2 SYGVKD. There are 16 residues in the CDR3. CDR3 bases: TGTGCCATCAGTGATTGGACTAGCGGGAGAGGAGACGAGCAGTACTTC. This encodes CAISDWTSGRGDEQYF.

This clonotype has more than one count but fewer than ten. V is TRBV3-1 and J is TRBJ2-7; 9 nucleotides match TRBD1. The germline V gene has CDR1 LGHDT and CDR2 YNNKEL (reference sequence). Germline trimming cut 4 bases from V and 2 bases from J; bases unmatched to any gene: 9. The CDR3 covers 16 residues. CDR3 protein: CASSRGTGQGTYEQYF. CDR3 DNA sequence: TGTGCCAGCAGCCGTGGTACGGGACAGGGCACCTACGAGCAGTACTTC.

The chain is built from TRBV29-1 and TRBJ2-3; 7 bases line up with TRBD2. V lost 3 bases to trimming and J lost 4 bases; unmatched junction nucleotides: 7. The CDR3 sequence is 14 residues long. Germline V gives CDR1 SQVTM, CDR2 ANQGSEA. The chain's CDR3 is CSVESAGVSDTQYF. CDR3 DNA sequence: TGCAGCGTTGAGAGCGCGGGAGTGTCAGATACGCAGTATTTT.

This clonotype occurred a few times. The chain combines TRBV20-1 with TRBJ2-7; a weak D match, TRBD2 (6 bases). The CDR3 length is 15 residues. V dropped 4 bases and J dropped 3 bases, with 19 bases sitting between them. CDR1 and CDR2 from the germline V gene are DFQATT and SNEGSKA (reference sequence). In nucleotides, the CDR3 is TGCAGTGCTACAAACCATTCCGGGACTCGCTACGAGCAGTACTTC. Its protein is CSATNHSGTRYEQYF.

This clonotype was observed many times. V is TRBV2 and J is TRBJ1-1, with D possibly TRBD1 on 5 matching bases. Trimming took 9 bases from V and 1 from J, leaving 12 bases between them. The germline CDR1 and CDR2 sequences are SNHLY and FYNNEI. This CDR3 comprises 13 residues. The CDR3 region is CASSGRKNTEAFF. CDR3 DNA sequence: TGTGCCAGTTCGGGACGGAAGAACACTGAAGCTTTCTTT.

This clonotype has a count of ten or more. This chain links TRBV7-2 with TRBJ2-7; possibly TRBD2 for D (6 bases). Germline V gives CDR1 SGHTA, CDR2 FQGNSA. V dropped 2 bases and J dropped 3 bases, with 14 bases sitting between them. The CDR3 length is 15 residues. CDR3: CASSLYLRGSYEQYF. In DNA form, the CDR3 reads TGTGCCAGCAGCTTATATCTCCGGGGGAGCTACGAGCAGTACTTC.

With regard to this clonotype: The junction and the germline gene differ at one end; a read error may be behind it. The rearrangement uses TRBV3-1 and TRBJ2-7, with D hard to call. This CDR3 has 12 residues. Germline CDR1 LGHDT, CDR2 YNNKEL (reference sequence). The CDR3 is CASTQGSGEQYF. The DNA of the CDR3 is TGTGCCAGCACCCAAGGCAGTGGGGAGCAGTACTTC.

The genes are TRBV5-6 and TRBJ1-2; 10 nucleotides align to TRBD1. CDR3 length: 16 residues. Germline trimming cut 1 base from V and 5 bases from J; bases unmatched to any gene: 8. From germline, CDR1 is SGHDT and CDR2 YYEEEE. CDR3 loop: CASSLTTGGASYGYTF. The CDR3 region has the DNA TGTGCCAGCAGCTTGACGACAGGGGGCGCTTCGTATGGCTACACCTTC.

The V gene is TRBV20-1, the J gene TRBJ2-2; no clear D. Germline values: CDR1 DFQATT, CDR2 SNEGSKA (reference sequence). Trimming took 5 bases from V and 8 from J, leaving 6 bases between them. The CDR3 loop spans 10 amino acids. CDR3 amino acids: CSASLGELFF. The DNA for the CDR3 is TGCAGTGCTTCCCTGGGGGAGCTGTTTTTT.

In this sample, this clonotype turned up a few times. At one of its ends the junction is not consistent with the germline gene, which may arise from a read error. V and J are TRBV10-1 and TRBJ2-2; no clear D. The CDR3 contains 16 residues. Germline lookup yields CDR1 WNHNN and CDR2 SYGVQD (reference sequence). CDR3 coding DNA: TGCGCCAGCAGTCAGTCCGGCGTCGCGAACACCGGGGAGCTGTTTTTT. Protein: CASSQSGVANTGELFF.

The genes are TRBV4-1 and TRBJ1-5; D is undetermined. Germline lookup yields CDR1 MGHRA and CDR2 YSYEKL. V lost 1 base and J 2 bases, leaving 12 bases between the germline ends. CDR3 length: 16 amino acids. The CDR3 coding sequence is TGCGCCAGCAGCCAAGGTCCAGCGCGCGGCAATCAGCCCCAGCATTTT. This sequence encodes CASSQGPARGNQPQHF.

J is TRBJ1-2 and V is TRBV5-1; TRBD1 matches 7 bases. CDR3 size: 13 residues. The ends lost 4 bases at V and 7 bases at J; junction bases unmatched: 7. Germline V gene lookup returns CDR1 SGHRS and CDR2 YFSETQ. CDR3 sequence: CASSVQGRTGYTF. CDR3 DNA: TGCGCCAGCAGCGTACAGGGGCGAACTGGCTACACCTTC. Drawing the rest from reference TRBV5-1 and TRBJ1-2, the complete variable domain is KAGVTQTPRYLIKTRGQQVTLSCSPISGHRSVSWYQQTPGQGLQFLFEYFSETQRNKGNFPGRFSGRQFSNSRSEMNVSTLELGDSALYLCASSVQGRTGYTFGSGTRLTVV.